The T cell receptor beta chain under discussion was sequenced for a study of vaccination effects on CD4 cells after COVID-19. Background on the study: Post-vaccine sample collection fell at a median of 72 days after the second dose. Broader study findings: Early post-infection timepoints were missing from the study, which also had few convalescent patients.

Comments on this clone: Its target is unknown.

The CDR3 consists of 14 residues. Germline trimming cut 3 bases from V and 5 bases from J; bases unmatched to any gene: 6. The germline V gene has CDR1 SEHNR and CDR2 FQNEAQ (reference sequence). Within the ViraFEST assay, antigen-specific CD4+ T cells underwent expansion with viral peptide pools prior to sequencing. Having been cultured for 10 days, the cells underwent CD4+ T cell isolation. Subjects were given two BNT162b2 or mRNA-1273 vaccine doses. Vaccinees lacked prior SARS-CoV-2 infection and tested negative for nucleocapsid antibodies. The culture medium for a few million PBMC per well included around 9.3 IU/ml IL-2 and around 10 ug/ml peptides. Using immunoSEQ multiplex PCR, the repertoire was profiled, and TCRdb retains in-frame clones only, with some absent. The sample gives just under 60,000 clones, about 73% of which show up once; roughly 2% is in the top ten.

The rearrangement uses TRBV7-9 and TRBJ2-5; 7 nucleotides match TRBD1. Sample: CD4+ T cells from PBMCs cultured with HCoV-OC43 spike peptides, taken after COVID-19 vaccination. Subset indicated: HCoV-OC43 spike overlapping peptide pool stimulation. The source of this sequence is a human donor who received a COVID-19 vaccine. CDR3 amino acids: CASSFSGGKETQYF. As DNA, the CDR3 is TGTGCCAGCAGCTTCTCAGGGGGAAAGGAGACCCAGTACTTC.